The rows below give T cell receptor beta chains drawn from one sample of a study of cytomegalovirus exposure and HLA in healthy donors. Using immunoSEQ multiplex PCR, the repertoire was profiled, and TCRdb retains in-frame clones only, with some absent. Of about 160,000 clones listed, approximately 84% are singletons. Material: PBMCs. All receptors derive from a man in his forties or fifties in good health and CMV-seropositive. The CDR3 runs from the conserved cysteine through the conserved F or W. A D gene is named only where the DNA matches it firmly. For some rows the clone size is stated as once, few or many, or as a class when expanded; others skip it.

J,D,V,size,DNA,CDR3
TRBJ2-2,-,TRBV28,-,TGTGCCAGCAGTAAATCTAACACCGGGGAGCTGTTTTTT,CASSKSNTGELFF
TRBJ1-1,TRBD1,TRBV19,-,TGTGCCAGTCGTAAGAAGGACAGGGATCCGGCTGAAGCTTTCTTT,CASRKKDRDPAEAFF
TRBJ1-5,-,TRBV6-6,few,TGTGCCAGCAGGCAGGAAGCTAATCAGCCCCAGCATTTT,CASRQEANQPQHF
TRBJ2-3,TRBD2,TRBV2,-,TGTGCCAGCAGTGGGACTAGCGTGCTAAATACGCAGTATTTT,CASSGTSVLNTQYF
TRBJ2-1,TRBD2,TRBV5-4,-,TGTGCCAGCAGCTTGTCCAGCGGGGGGGCCCTAAATGAGCAGTTCTTC,CASSLSSGGALNEQFF
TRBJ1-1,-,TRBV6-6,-,TGTGCCAGCAGTCCTCGACAGGACACTGAAGCTTTCTTT,CASSPRQDTEAFF
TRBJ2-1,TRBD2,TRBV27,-,TGTGCCAGCAGTTTCGGTATAGCGGGGGACAATGAGCAGTTCTTC,CASSFGIAGDNEQFF
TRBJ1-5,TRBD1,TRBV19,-,TGTGCCAGTAGTACGACCGGGACAGGGAGGATTAAGCAGCCCCAGCATTTT,CASSTTGTGRIKQPQHF
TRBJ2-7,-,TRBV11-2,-,TGTGCCAGCAGCTTTGTGTCGGGGGGCCTCTACGAGCAGTACTTC,CASSFVSGGLYEQYF
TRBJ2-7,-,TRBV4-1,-,TGCGCCAGCAGCCAAGGGGCTACAGCAGCCTACGAGCAGTACTTC,CASSQGATAAYEQYF
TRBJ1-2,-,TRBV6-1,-,TGTGCCAGCAGTGAACGACAGTCTAACTATGGCTACACCTTC,CASSERQSNYGYTF
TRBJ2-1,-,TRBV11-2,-,TGTGCCAGCAGCTTGGACGCAGGAGGATACAATGAGCAGTTCTTC,CASSLDAGGYNEQFF
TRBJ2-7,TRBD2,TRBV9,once,TGTGCCAGCAGCGTAGCGGCGGGGGGGCCGGAGCAGTACTTC,CASSVAAGGPEQYF
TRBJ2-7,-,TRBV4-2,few,TGTGCCAGCAGCCAAGATCCCAGCGGGTTATCCTACGAGCAGTACTTC,CASSQDPSGLSYEQYF
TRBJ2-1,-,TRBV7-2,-,TGTGCCAGCAGCCCAACGCGGGGCTCCTACAATGAGCAGTTCTTC,CASSPTRGSYNEQFF
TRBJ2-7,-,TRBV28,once,TGTGCCAGCGGGCGGACACCTACCTACGAGCAGTACTTC,CASGRTPTYEQYF
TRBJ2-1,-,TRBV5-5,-,TGTGCCAGCAGCTTGGTTACAGGTAATGAGCAGTTCTTC,CASSLVTGNEQFF
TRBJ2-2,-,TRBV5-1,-,TGCGCCAGCAGCAGTGGAGCCAGCCTTAACACCGGGGAGCTGTTTTTT,CASSSGASLNTGELFF
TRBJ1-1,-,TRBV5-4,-,TGTGCCAGCAGCTTGGAACACACACTAAACACTGAAGCTTTCTTT,CASSLEHTLNTEAFF